The 3 T cell receptor beta chains given below trace back to one sample, sequenced in a study of cytomegalovirus exposure and HLA in healthy donors. PCR used 60 Vbeta primers and 13 Jbeta primers. Sequencing was performed with immunoSEQ multiplex PCR; in TCRdb, only in-frame clones are kept and a portion is missing. The table records 100,000 to 120,000 clones, approximately 84% of them present only once. Sequencing used PBMCs. These receptors were collected from a man aged 40-49 years in good health and CMV-seronegative.

In this sample, this clone turned up a few times. J is TRBJ1-5 and V is TRBV19, with D unresolved. Germline V gives CDR1 LNHDA, CDR2 SQIVND (reference sequence). This CDR3 is 13 amino acids long. Trimming removed 3 bases from V and 6 bases from J, with 9 bases in between. DNA for the CDR3: TGTGCCAGTAGTATTGAGGGAGGTCAGCCCCAGCATTTT. Its translation is CASSIEGGQPQHF.

V gene TRBV7-2 combines with J gene TRBJ2-5, with 9 bases that match TRBD1. The CDR3 covers 16 residues. Germline V lookup: CDR1 SGHTA, CDR2 FQGNSA. The J segment lost 9 bases and the V segment lost 6 bases, leaving 17 bases of the junction unmatched. This CDR3 is CASRRGTGQAVGPQYF. CDR3 sequence (DNA): TGTGCCAGCAGGCGTGGGACAGGGCAGGCAGTTGGCCCCCAGTACTTC.

The V call is TRBV29-1, the J call TRBJ2-3; D is uncertain. The germline gives CDR1 SQVTM, CDR2 ANQGSEA. The CDR3 runs to 13 residues. V lost 4 bases, J lost 0 bases, and 8 bases lay in between. This CDR3 is CSVGHTSTDTQYF. Written as DNA, the CDR3 is TGCAGCGTTGGACATACTAGCACAGATACGCAGTATTTT.